A few counts support the clone carrying this T cell receptor beta chain. Its antigen is currently unknown. The DNA ends 3 residues before the CDR3 does, and the rest of the CDR3 is filled in from the germline J gene. These data are taken from a study of T cell clonality in common variable immunodeficiency. Broader study findings: Common variable immunodeficiency TCR beta sequences reportedly had fewer deletions and N-nucleotide insertions. Fewer TCRbeta clones were shared among CVID subjects than controls.

In germline, CDR1 is MNHNS, CDR2 SASEGT. This CDR3 comprises 14 residues. Profiled with immunoSEQ multiplex PCR; TCRdb holds only in-frame clones, not every one. This sample carries tens of thousands of clones, none of them present only once. This rearrangement joins TRBV6-1 to TRBJ1-2; 8 bases line up with TRBD1. Sample: peripheral blood mononuclear cells. This TCR came from a person aged 18-69 years in good health. The DNA read from the CDR3 is TGTGCCAGCAGTGGACAGGGGACCTCCTACGAC. This translates into CASSGQGTSYD. The whole CDR3 reads CASSGQGTSYDYTF.